The 21 T cell receptor beta chains below were found in one sample sequenced in a study of siplizumab effects on memory and regulatory T cells. The table came from immunoSEQ multiplex PCR; TCRdb's copy has only in-frame clones and leaves some out. Among 50,000 or so clones listed, about 90% were seen once. The sequenced sample consisted of naive CD8+ T cells sorted from blood. The source of these receptors is a human donor in good health.

The chain recombines TRBV6-1 with TRBJ2-1; TRBD2 matches at 8 bases. Germline V gives CDR1 MNHNS, CDR2 SASEGT. V was pared by 1 base and J by 8 bases, with 10 bases of the junction left unmatched. This CDR3 region has 16 residues. Here the CDR3 reads CASSEDVGRALDEQFF. The CDR3 nucleotides are TGTGCCAGCAGTGAAGATGTCGGGAGGGCCCTCGATGAGCAGTTCTTC.

V usage is TRBV9 and J usage is TRBJ2-7; D uncertain. This CDR3 is 14 amino acids long. V dropped 3 bases and J dropped 0 bases, with 10 bases sitting between them. The germline gives CDR1 SGDLS, CDR2 YYNGEE. CDR3: CASSGRPSSYEQYF. CDR3 sequence (DNA): TGTGCCAGCAGCGGCCGGCCCTCCTCCTACGAGCAGTACTTC. The full variable domain, in which reference TRBV9 and TRBJ2-7 provide the parts outside the CDR3, is DSGVTQTPKHLITATGQRVTLRCSPRSGDLSVYWYQQSLDQGLQFLIQYYNGEERAKGNILERFSAQQFPDLHSELNLSSLELGDSALYFCASSGRPSSYEQYFGPGTRLTVT.

This clone appeared a single time. The V and J genes are TRBV2 and TRBJ2-3, with a possible D match to TRBD2 (6 bases). CDR3 length: 14 residues. Germline V lookup: CDR1 SNHLY, CDR2 FYNNEI. V lost 8 bases, J lost 1 base, and 13 bases lay in between. CDR3 residues: CASLSSDRTDTQYF. The CDR3 DNA follows: TGTGCCAGCCTGTCTAGCGATCGCACAGATACGCAGTATTTT.

The rearrangement joins TRBV5-1 to TRBJ2-3, with 12 nucleotides matching TRBD2. The V and J ends lost 0 bases and 3 bases, in that order; junction bases with no gene match: 2. From germline, CDR1 is SGHRS and CDR2 YFSETQ. The CDR3 length is 16 residues. CDR3 protein: CASSLASGGATDTQYF. For the CDR3, the DNA is TGCGCCAGCAGCTTGGCTAGCGGGGGGGCTACAGATACGCAGTATTTT.

The genes are TRBV29-1 and TRBJ2-3, with D maybe TRBD1 (5 bases). The ends were cut back, 0 bases at V and 3 bases at J, with 13 bases in the middle. Germline lookup yields CDR1 SQVTM and CDR2 ANQGSEA. The CDR3 contains 15 residues. Here the CDR3 reads CSVEDQGRATDTQYF. The CDR3 nucleotides are TGCAGCGTTGAAGATCAGGGCAGGGCGACAGATACGCAGTATTTT.

This clone was counted a single time. The chain links TRBV30 to TRBJ2-7; D not resolved. The germline gives CDR1 GTSNPN, CDR2 SVGIG (reference sequence). This CDR3 has 12 amino acids. V lost 5 bases, J lost 2 bases, and 10 bases lay in between. The CDR3 DNA follows: TGTGCCTGGGCTTTGCTTACCTACGAGCAGTACTTC. It is translated as CAWALLTYEQYF.

The table lists this clone with a count of one. DNA for the CDR3: TGCGCCAGCAGTCTGGGGATTAACTCCACTCTAAGCTATGGCTACACCTTC. It encodes CASSLGINSTLSYGYTF. The V call is TRBV23-1, the J call TRBJ1-2; D is unresolved. TRBV23-1 is classed as an ORF, of uncertain function. V was pared by 4 bases and J by 4 bases, with 22 bases between. CDR3 size: 17 residues.

The genes are TRBV9 and TRBJ2-1; no clear D gene. The germline V gene has CDR1 SGDLS and CDR2 YYNGEE. With 0 bases removed from V and 6 bases from J, the gap between germline ends came to 7 bases. CDR3 size: 13 residues. The CDR3 DNA reads as TGTGCCAGCAGCGTAGAGCAGATCAATGAGCAGTTCTTC. Its translation is CASSVEQINEQFF.

Comment on this clone: Mismatch with germline at one junction end may stem from a read error. This sequence joins TRBV4-1 and TRBJ2-1; TRBD2 might be the D (6 bases). From germline, CDR1 is MGHRA and CDR2 YSYEKL. This CDR3 comprises 11 residues. CDR3 sequence reads: CASSLGGLRVF. The DNA for the CDR3 is TGCGCCAGCAGCCTGGGGGGACTCAGGGTCTTC.

The chain is built from TRBV29-1 and TRBJ1-5; 8 nucleotides line up with TRBD1. The CDR3 length is 13 residues. V lost 6 bases and J lost 5; bases outside the gene matches: 6. Germline values: CDR1 SQVTM, CDR2 ANQGSEA. The CDR3 coding sequence is TGCAGCGTCGCGACAGGGGCGTATCAGCCCCAGCATTTT. Protein: CSVATGAYQPQHF.

J is TRBJ2-1 and V is TRBV27, with TRBD2 matching 11 bases. The CDR3 spans 16 residues. Trimming removed 5 bases from V and 4 bases from J; junction bases left unmatched: 7. Germline V lookup: CDR1 MNHEY, CDR2 SMNVEV (reference sequence). The CDR3 region is CASSPGTSGRYNEQFF. The CDR3, as DNA: TGTGCCAGCAGTCCCGGGACTAGCGGAAGATACAATGAGCAGTTCTTC.

For the CDR3, the DNA is TGTGCCAGCAGCTTGGGACAGGGAAACACCGGGGAGCTGTTTTTT. Its translation: CASSLGQGNTGELFF. The chain employs TRBV5-6 and TRBJ2-2, with 7 bases that match TRBD1. There are 15 residues in the CDR3. V lost 0 bases and J lost 2; bases outside the gene matches: 1. Germline loops: CDR1 SGHDT, CDR2 YYEEEE. The full variable domain, in which reference TRBV5-6 and TRBJ2-2 provide the parts outside the CDR3, is DAGVTQSPTHLIKTRGQQVTLRCSPKSGHDTVSWYQQALGQGPQFIFQYYEEEERQRGNFPDRFSGHQFPNYSSELNVNALLLGDSALYLCASSLGQGNTGELFFGEGSRLTVL.

This clone was detected a few times. The V call is TRBV7-9, the J call TRBJ1-1, with D possibly being TRBD1 (5 bases). Germline CDR1 is SEHNR and CDR2 is FQNEAQ (reference sequence). This CDR3 comprises 13 residues. The V end was cut by 5 bases, the J end by 8 bases, with 15 bases between. CDR3 sequence reads: CASSRPSGTEAFF. The DNA for the CDR3 is TGTGCCAGCAGCAGACCCTCCGGGACCGAAGCTTTCTTT.

The chain has TRBV4-2 and TRBJ1-2, with D possibly matching TRBD1 (6 bases). The CDR3 extends over 16 amino acids. Trimming shortened V by 1 base and J by 6 bases, and 18 bases separated the two germline ends. Looked up from germline, CDR1 is LGHNA and CDR2 is YNFKEQ. CDR3 nucleotides: TGTGCCAGCAGCCAAGTTGAGAACAGGGCTTTACATGGCTACACCTTC. It is translated as CASSQVENRALHGYTF.

The chain employs TRBV6-6 and TRBJ1-4, with D possibly matching TRBD1 (5 bases). V lost 2 bases, J lost 1 base, and 8 bases lay in between. The V gene's germline CDR1 is MNHNY and CDR2 SVGAGI (reference sequence). The CDR3 runs to 15 residues. The CDR3 DNA is TGTGCCAGCAGTTACGGGGGTCTAACTAATGAAAAACTGTTTTTT. It specifies CASSYGGLTNEKLFF.

V gene TRBV13 combines with J gene TRBJ1-1, with a tentative D call TRBD1 (6 bases). V lost 6 bases and J 8 bases, leaving 13 bases between the germline ends. CDR3 length: 12 amino acids. The germline V gene has CDR1 PRHDT and CDR2 FYEKMQ (reference sequence). CDR3 nucleotides: TGTGCCAGCAGAATAGGGGGGACAGAAGCTTTCTTT. It translates to CASRIGGTEAFF. The variable domain in full, with the rest retrieved from reference TRBV13 and TRBJ1-1, is AAGVIQSPRHLIKEKRETATLKCYPIPRHDTVYWYQQGPGQDPQFLISFYEKMQSDKGSIPDRFSAQQFSDYHSELNMSSLELGDSALYFCASRIGGTEAFFGQGTRLTVV.

The chain has TRBV7-9 and TRBJ2-7, with a tentative D call TRBD2 (5 bases). This CDR3 contains 15 residues. Germline CDR1 and CDR2: SEHNR and FQNEAQ (reference sequence). V dropped 5 bases and J dropped 6 bases, with 20 bases sitting between them. CDR3 coding DNA: TGTGCCAGCAGCCCGAGGAGTGGCCGGGGAAGCGAGCAGTACTTC. Translated, it gives CASSPRSGRGSEQYF.

The chain links TRBV2 to TRBJ1-5, with 7 bases lining up with TRBD1. The CDR3 contains 15 residues. Unmatched junction bases numbered 9, after V lost 6 bases and J lost 4 bases. Germline V CDR1 and CDR2: SNHLY, FYNNEI. In DNA form, the CDR3 reads TGTGCCAGCAGAGGACAGGTGAGACCTAATCAGCCCCAGCATTTT. It specifies CASRGQVRPNQPQHF.

The chain uses TRBV27 and TRBJ2-1, with 9 bases fitting TRBD2. This CDR3 spans 16 amino acids. Germline V gives CDR1 MNHEY, CDR2 SMNVEV (reference sequence). V dropped 5 bases and J dropped 3; count of bases not matched to a gene: 8. CDR3 region: CASSPIAGVLYNEQFF. DNA for the CDR3: TGTGCCAGCAGTCCAATAGCGGGAGTACTCTACAATGAGCAGTTCTTC.

The chain recombines TRBV6-5 with TRBJ2-5, with 7 nucleotides matching TRBD1. CDR1 is MNHEY and CDR2 is SVGAGI in the germline V gene. The length of the CDR3 is 16 residues. V lost 2 bases, J lost 5 bases, and 11 bases stayed unmatched. Here the CDR3 DNA reads TGTGCCAGCAGTTACCCGAAGACAGGGCGCGGGGAGACCCAGTACTTC. It translates to CASSYPKTGRGETQYF.

This rearrangement joins TRBV6-6 to TRBJ2-2, with a possible D match to TRBD2 (5 bases). V lost 4 bases, J lost 7 bases, and 7 bases lay in between. The CDR3 spans 12 residues. Germline V CDR1 and CDR2: MNHNY, SVGAGI (reference sequence). The CDR3 DNA is TGTGCCAGCAGTTTACGGGGCGGGGAGCTGTTTTTT. Amino acids: CASSLRGGELFF.